These 15 T cell receptor beta chains share one sample of origin, sequenced in a study of T cell responses to AZD1222 COVID-19 vaccine. Here immunoSEQ multiplex PCR was the method, and the copy in TCRdb shows in-frame clones only, minus some. The sample consists of around 140,000 clones, 86% of them appearing once. The sequenced sample was peripheral blood, obtained 28 days after the second AZD1222 dose. The receptor set was obtained from an adult who received the AZD1222 COVID-19 vaccine.

The chain employs TRBV19 and TRBJ2-5, with D perhaps TRBD1 (5 bases). Trimming stripped 5 bases from V and 7 bases from J, with 20 bases between. This CDR3 is 15 amino acids long. Per the germline V gene, CDR1 is LNHDA and CDR2 is SQIVND (reference sequence). The DNA for the CDR3 is TGTGCCAGTAGTTGGGCAGGACACCCTGGTGGGACCCAGTACTTC. This codes for CASSWAGHPGGTQYF. The full variable domain, completed using reference TRBV19 and TRBJ2-5, is DGGITQSPKYLFRKEGQNVTLSCEQNLNHDAMYWYRQDPGQGLRLIYYSQIVNDFQKGDIAEGYSVSREKKESFPLTVTSAQKNPTAFYLCASSWAGHPGGTQYFGPGTRLLVL.

The rearrangement joins TRBV5-1 to TRBJ1-3; D is perhaps TRBD1 (6 bases). Trimming shortened V by 4 bases and J by 2 bases, and 13 bases separated the two germline ends. The germline V gene encodes CDR1 SGHRS and CDR2 YFSETQ. The CDR3 has 15 amino acids. The CDR3 DNA sequence: TGCGCCAGCAGCGAACAGGGTTCGCCTGGAAACACCATATATTTT. Protein sequence: CASSEQGSPGNTIYF.

The CDR3 coding sequence is TGTGCCAGCTCCGCAAGGGGAAGTGGAAACACCATATATTTT. Translation: CASSARGSGNTIYF. The chain carries TRBV2 and TRBJ1-3; possible D gene TRBD1, 5 bases. The CDR3 runs to 14 residues. V was trimmed by 8 bases and J by 3 bases, leaving 14 bases between them. CDR1 SNHLY and CDR2 FYNNEI come from the germline V gene.

The V call is TRBV6-5, the J call TRBJ2-1; D is perhaps TRBD2 (5 bases). V was pared by 6 bases and J by 6 bases, with 12 bases between. Germline-derived CDR1 and CDR2 are MNHEY and SVGAGI. The CDR3 loop spans 13 amino acids. CDR3 sequence: CASSRGFPNEQFF. CDR3 in DNA: TGTGCCAGCAGCCGAGGGTTCCCCAATGAGCAGTTCTTC.

This CDR3 reads CASRGLGNTIYF. The CDR3 DNA follows: TGTGCCAGCAGGGGTCTCGGAAACACCATATATTTT. This sequence joins TRBV2 and TRBJ1-3; D unresolved. From germline, CDR1 is SNHLY and CDR2 FYNNEI. The CDR3 has 12 residues. Deletions cut 6 bases from V and 4 bases from J, with 7 bases between. Based on the CDR3 plus reference TRBV2 and TRBJ1-3, the full variable domain is EPEVTQTPSHQVTQMGQEVILRCVPISNHLYFYWYRQILGQKVEFLVSFYNNEISEKSEIFDDQFSVERPDGSNFTLKIRSTKLEDSAMYFCASRGLGNTIYFGEGSWLTVV.

CDR3 residues: CASSTGQGGRVSEQYF. CDR3 nucleotides: TGTGCCAGCAGTACTGGACAGGGCGGCCGTGTGAGCGAGCAGTACTTC. The chain employs TRBV27 and TRBJ2-7, with TRBD1 identical over 8 bases. Trimming cost V 5 bases and J 6 bases; bases outside gene matches: 15. The CDR3 extends over 16 amino acids. Germline CDR1 and CDR2: MNHEY and SMNVEV (reference sequence).

In this sample, this clone turned up a few times. The chain couples TRBV2 to TRBJ1-1; D unresolved. The CDR3 has 13 amino acids. Deletions cut 5 bases from V and 0 bases from J, with 7 bases between. Looked up from germline, CDR1 is SNHLY and CDR2 is FYNNEI. The CDR3 loop reads CASSLGLNTEAFF. The CDR3 region has the DNA TGTGCCAGCAGTCTCGGGCTGAACACTGAAGCTTTCTTT.

The count of this clone is one. The gene calls are TRBV7-9 and TRBJ1-2; no definite D call. There are 11 residues in the CDR3. Germline CDR1 and CDR2: SEHNR and FQNEAQ (reference sequence). Trimming pared 4 bases from V and 8 bases from J, leaving 8 bases between. CDR3 in amino acids: CASSSARGYTF. The CDR3 nucleotides read TGTGCCAGCAGCTCCGCGCGGGGCTACACCTTC.

The chain combines TRBV19 with TRBJ1-2; D is uncertain. V was shortened by 5 bases and J by 7 bases, with 17 bases between the two germline ends. CDR1 is LNHDA, CDR2 SQIVND, per germline (reference sequence). The CDR3 runs 14 residues. CDR3 sequence (DNA): TGTGCCAGTAGTGCCCCCTTGAACCGGGGTGGCTACACCTTC. Its translation: CASSAPLNRGGYTF.

This chain connects TRBV11-1 to TRBJ1-2, with D possibly being TRBD1 (5 bases). Germline V lookup: CDR1 SGHAT, CDR2 FQDESV (reference sequence). This CDR3 has 17 residues. Trimming took 0 bases from V and 12 from J, leaving 26 bases between them. In DNA form, the CDR3 reads TGTGCCAGCAGCTTAGCGGGGGTTTTAGGGCTTGGCAGCCTCCACACCTTC. It specifies CASSLAGVLGLGSLHTF. The entire variable domain, with the rest obtained from reference TRBV11-1 and TRBJ1-2, is as follows: EAEVAQSPRYKITEKSQAVAFWCDPISGHATLYWYRQILGQGPELLVQFQDESVVDDSQLPKDRFSAERLKGVDSTLKIQPAELGDSAMYLCASSLAGVLGLGSLHTFGSGTRLTVV.

This rearrangement joins TRBV15 to TRBJ2-1; 7 positions match TRBD2. The germline gives CDR1 LNHNV, CDR2 YYDKDF (reference sequence). The CDR3 has 19 amino acids. V dropped 0 bases and J dropped 6; count of bases not matched to a gene: 17. CDR3 coding DNA: TGTGCCACCAGCAGAGATCGTCCATTGCGGGAGAGCCGGGGCAATGAGCAGTTCTTC. Amino acids: CATSRDRPLRESRGNEQFF.

The chain uses TRBV28 and TRBJ1-2; no clear D. The ends were cut back, 7 bases at V and 4 bases at J, with 13 bases in the middle. This CDR3 spans 13 amino acids. Germline loops: CDR1 MDHEN, CDR2 SYDVKM. CDR3: CASISILGYGYTF. In DNA form, the CDR3 reads TGTGCCAGCATTTCGATCTTGGGCTATGGCTACACCTTC.

CDR3 sequence (DNA): TGCAGTGCTAGTGATGCAACTAATGAAAAACTGTTTTTT. This gives the protein CSASDATNEKLFF. V gene TRBV20-1 combines with J gene TRBJ1-4; D gene unclear. Trimming cost V 3 bases and J 0 bases, with 5 bases left between them. The CDR3 is made up of 13 amino acids. CDR1 and CDR2 (germline): DFQATT, SNEGSKA (reference sequence).

The genes are TRBV5-1 and TRBJ1-1; TRBD1 might be the D (5 bases). V was pared by 3 bases and J by 3 bases, with 15 bases between. Germline CDR1 is SGHRS and CDR2 is YFSETQ. The CDR3 sequence is 15 residues long. CDR3 in amino acids: CASSWGGGIDTEAFF. The DNA of the CDR3 is TGCGCCAGCAGCTGGGGCGGGGGTATCGACACTGAAGCTTTCTTT.

The gene calls are TRBV30 and TRBJ2-1, with 7 bases aligning to TRBD1. V trimming: 8 bases; J trimming: 10 bases; junction bases outside the gene matches: 20. Germline loops: CDR1 GTSNPN, CDR2 SVGIG (reference sequence). The CDR3 extends over 15 amino acids. The CDR3 coding sequence is TGTGCCAGAACTAGGAACAGGGGCATGGGCAAAGAGCAGTTCTTC. It is translated as CARTRNRGMGKEQFF.